Listed here are 14 T cell receptor beta chains from one sample, sequenced in a study of cytomegalovirus exposure and HLA in healthy donors. The PCR employed 60 Vbeta primers together with 13 Jbeta primers. Clones were sequenced by immunoSEQ multiplex PCR, and TCRdb holds only the in-frame ones, with some missing. The table has under 200,000 clones, about three quarters seen once. Sequencing was performed on PBMCs. These receptors were collected from a woman aged 40 to 49 in good health and CMV-seropositive.

The chain recombines TRBV5-1 with TRBJ1-3; D remains ambiguous. Germline V gives CDR1 SGHRS, CDR2 YFSETQ. The CDR3 runs 16 residues. V lost 1 base and J 4 bases, leaving 15 bases between the germline ends. The CDR3 coding sequence is TGCGCCAGCAGCTTGAGGGCGGAGGATACCGGAAACACCATATATTTT. This encodes CASSLRAEDTGNTIYF.

The chain couples TRBV2 to TRBJ2-2; D may be TRBD1 (5 bases). The V and J ends lost 4 bases and 2 bases respectively, with 14 bases between them. The CDR3 is 16 amino acids. Looked up from germline, CDR1 is SNHLY and CDR2 is FYNNEI. This CDR3 is CASSVETAINTGELFF. Here the CDR3 DNA reads TGTGCCAGCAGTGTAGAGACAGCAATTAACACCGGGGAGCTGTTTTTT.

The chain has TRBV6-1 and TRBJ1-1; D is perhaps TRBD1 (6 bases). CDR1 MNHNS and CDR2 SASEGT come from the germline V gene. The CDR3 spans 11 residues. The CDR3 protein is CEHRENTEAFF. In DNA, the CDR3 is TGTGAACACAGGGAGAACACTGAAGCTTTCTTT.

The chain couples TRBV2 to TRBJ2-2; D possibly corresponds to TRBD1 (6 bases). The V gene's germline CDR1 is SNHLY and CDR2 FYNNEI. Between the trimmed V and J ends, which lost 11 bases and 3 bases, there was a span of 22 bases. This CDR3 is built from 16 residues. CDR3 coding DNA: TGTGCCGAGATTCCCCCGGACAGAGATTACACCGGGGAGCTGTTTTTT. Its protein is CAEIPPDRDYTGELFF.

The rearrangement uses TRBV28 and TRBJ1-5; no firm D call. The CDR3 has 13 residues. V lost 5 bases and J 0 bases, leaving 5 bases between the germline ends. The V gene's germline CDR1 is MDHEN and CDR2 SYDVKM. CDR3 amino acids: CASSGLSNQPQHF. Here the CDR3 DNA reads TGTGCCAGCAGTGGGCTTAGCAATCAGCCCCAGCATTTT.

The CDR3 loop is CASSEHSYNSPLHF. CDR3 bases: TGCGCCAGCAGTGAACACAGTTATAATTCACCCCTCCACTTT. This chain uses TRBV10-1 with TRBJ1-6; D is undetermined. Trimming removed 3 bases at V and 4 bases at J, with 7 bases between. Germline CDR1 and CDR2: WNHNN and SYGVQD (reference sequence). CDR3 size: 14 residues.

The chain recombines TRBV7-9 with TRBJ1-4; possibly TRBD1 for D (6 bases). The CDR3 is 15 amino acids. From germline, CDR1 is SEHNR and CDR2 FQNEAQ (reference sequence). V lost 5 bases and J lost 3, with 13 bases in between. For the CDR3, the DNA is TGTGCCAGCAGCGTTTCACAGGGAGCTAATGAAAAACTGTTTTTT. Its translation: CASSVSQGANEKLFF.

The chain has TRBV2 and TRBJ2-7, with D maybe TRBD2 (5 bases). The V and J ends lost 9 bases and 0 bases respectively, with 9 bases between them. Germline V gene lookup returns CDR1 SNHLY and CDR2 FYNNEI. The CDR3 loop spans 12 amino acids. The CDR3 DNA sequence: TGTGCCAGTGGACTTAGCTCCTACGAGCAGTACTTC. Translated: CASGLSSYEQYF.

The J gene is TRBJ2-2, the V gene TRBV5-1, with D possibly TRBD2 on 5 matching bases. The germline V and J ends were trimmed by 2 bases and 3 bases, with 8 bases remaining between them. The CDR3 extends over 14 amino acids. Germline CDR1 SGHRS, CDR2 YFSETQ. Here the CDR3 reads CASSLGLDTGELFF. CDR3 sequence (DNA): TGCGCCAGCAGCTTAGGACTCGACACCGGGGAGCTGTTTTTT.

This chain links TRBV4-3 with TRBJ2-1; D perhaps matches TRBD2 (5 bases). Germline assignment: CDR1 LGHNA and CDR2 YSLEER. The V end was cut by 2 bases, the J end by 5 bases, with 13 bases between. There are 15 residues in the CDR3. The CDR3 DNA follows: TGCGCCAGCAGCCAAAAGCGGCGCTACGACAATGAGCAGTTCTTC. It specifies CASSQKRRYDNEQFF.

The J gene is TRBJ2-3, the V gene TRBV12-5, with D maybe TRBD2 (6 bases). Looked up from germline, CDR1 is LGHNT and CDR2 is FRNRAP. Trimming pared 4 bases from V and 5 bases from J, leaving 16 bases between. This CDR3 comprises 15 residues. Written as DNA, the CDR3 is TGTGCTAGTGGTTCGGGGGAAATCGAGGGAGATACGCAGTATTTT. Translating it yields CASGSGEIEGDTQYF.

The rearrangement uses TRBV2 and TRBJ2-7, with a possible D match to TRBD1 (5 bases). The CDR3 contains 12 residues. Trimming removed 7 bases from V and 3 bases from J, with 10 bases in between. The germline V gene has CDR1 SNHLY and CDR2 FYNNEI. CDR3 sequence (DNA): TGTGCCAGCAAAGAAGACAGCTACGAGCAGTACTTC. Translating it yields CASKEDSYEQYF.

The V and J genes are TRBV28 and TRBJ1-2; TRBD1 matches at 8 bases. The J segment lost 8 bases and the V segment lost 4 bases, leaving 12 bases of the junction unmatched. The CDR3 is 15 amino acids. CDR1 and CDR2 (germline): MDHEN, SYDVKM. This CDR3 reads CASSSPFQGAHGYTF. Here the CDR3 DNA reads TGTGCCAGCAGTTCTCCTTTTCAGGGGGCCCACGGCTACACCTTC.

The CDR3 spells CASSPPVTRLNEQFF. The CDR3 DNA sequence: TGTGCCAGCTCACCACCTGTGACTAGACTCAATGAGCAGTTCTTC. The chain couples TRBV18 to TRBJ2-1; D might be TRBD2 (6 bases). The CDR3 is made up of 15 amino acids. Germline V CDR1 and CDR2: KGHSH, LQKENI. V lost 0 bases, J lost 6 bases, and 12 bases lay in between.